Listed below are T cell receptor beta chains from one sample, sequenced in a study of beta chain features in type 1 diabetes. Profiled with immunoSEQ multiplex PCR; TCRdb holds only in-frame clones, not every one. This table has a few hundred thousand clones, roughly 9.8% appearing once. The sequencing input was central memory CD4+ T cells from blood. Every receptor here comes from a man aged 25-45 years with type 1 diabetes. Both conserved end residues are part of each CDR3. D genes are given only for firm matches. For some rows the clone size is stated as once, few or many, or as a class when expanded; others skip it.

J,V,size,D,CDR3,DNA
TRBJ2-1,TRBV15,many,-,CATSRDPYNEQFF,TGTGCCACCAGCAGGGACCCCTACAATGAGCAGTTCTTC
TRBJ2-1,TRBV28,few,-,CARASGWMREQFF,TGTGCCCGCGCATCCGGTTGGATGCGAGAGCAGTTCTTC
TRBJ2-7,TRBV2,few,-,CASSYQQGSSYEQYF,TGTGCCAGCAGTTACCAGCAAGGCAGCTCCTACGAGCAGTACTTC
TRBJ2-2,TRBV28,many,-,CASSFIAYMHGLSTGELFF,TGTGCCAGCAGTTTCATTGCCTATATGCATGGCCTTAGCACCGGGGAGCTGTTTTTT
TRBJ1-1,TRBV5-1,few,-,CASSLGGIGIEAFF,TGCGCCAGCAGCTTGGGGGGTATCGGCATTGAAGCTTTCTTT
TRBJ1-1,TRBV5-1,few,-,CASSLGSQGNTEAFF,TGCGCCAGCAGCTTGGGGTCCCAGGGGAACACTGAAGCTTTCTTT
TRBJ2-7,TRBV11-1,few,-,CASSFGQGIYEQYF,TGTGCCAGCAGCTTTGGGCAGGGGATCTACGAGCAGTACTTC
TRBJ2-7,TRBV18,few,-,CASSPLRAQAYEQYF,TGTGCCAGCTCACCTCTTCGGGCTCAGGCCTACGAGCAGTACTTC
TRBJ2-3,TRBV7-4,once,TRBD2,CASSFSGRKGSQYF,TGTGCCAGCAGCTTTAGCGGGAGGAAGGGTTCGCAGTATTTT
TRBJ2-5,TRBV5-1,-,TRBD1,CASSLIGQGQDQHF,TGCGCCAGCAGCTTGATAGGACAGGGCCAAGACCAGCACTTC
TRBJ1-2,TRBV7-9,many,-,CASSRDQGALTGYTF,TGTGCCAGCAGCCGAGACCAGGGTGCCCTCACTGGCTACACCTTC
TRBJ2-5,TRBV9,-,-,CASSVGTVGETQYF,TGTGCCAGCAGCGTGGGAACTGTTGGAGAGACCCAGTACTTC
TRBJ2-7,TRBV15,few,TRBD2,CATSSAGTSNSYEQYF,TGTGCCACCAGCAGTGCCGGGACTAGCAACTCCTACGAGCAGTACTTC
TRBJ2-7,TRBV29-1,few,-,CSVIEGWSYEQYF,TGCAGCGTTATAGAGGGATGGTCCTACGAGCAGTACTTC
TRBJ2-5,TRBV28,few,-,CASSLQLESKYF,TGTGCCAGCAGTTTACAGTTGGAGAGCAAGTACTTC
TRBJ2-4,TRBV2,many,-,CASRKGQGPTEYF,TGTGCCAGCAGAAAGGGGCAGGGGCCTACGGAGTACTTC
TRBJ2-3,TRBV18,-,-,CASSPGRVGGTDTQYF,TGTGCCAGCTCGCCGGGAAGGGTTGGGGGCACAGATACGCAGTATTTT
TRBJ1-5,TRBV5-1,-,-,CASSLESSGNQPQHF,TGCGCCAGCAGCTTGGAAAGCTCAGGGAATCAGCCCCAGCATTTT
TRBJ2-2,TRBV7-3,few,-,CASSSSYGGTGELFF,TGTGCCAGCAGCTCATCCTATGGGGGCACCGGGGAGCTGTTTTTT
TRBJ2-7,TRBV2,few,-,CASTTSNEQYF,TGTGCCAGCACAACTAGCAACGAGCAGTACTTC
TRBJ2-7,TRBV4-2,few,TRBD2,CASSQGTSGSDGEQYF,TGTGCCAGCAGCCAGGGGACTAGCGGGAGCGATGGGGAGCAGTACTTC
TRBJ2-1,TRBV6-4,few,TRBD1,CASSGGQGKEQFF,TGTGCCAGCAGTGGGGGACAGGGGAAGGAGCAGTTCTTC
TRBJ2-5,TRBV9,few,TRBD1,CASSGPQGFGETQYF,TGTGCCAGCAGCGGACCACAGGGGTTCGGGGAGACCCAGTACTTC
TRBJ2-1,TRBV5-1,-,TRBD2,CASSPRVAGEDYNEQFF,TGCGCCAGCAGCCCGCGTGTAGCGGGAGAAGACTACAATGAGCAGTTCTTC
TRBJ2-3,TRBV7-9,many,-,CASRVRGSVADTQYF,TGTGCCAGCAGGGTCAGGGGAAGTGTTGCAGATACGCAGTATTTT
TRBJ1-1,TRBV28,-,TRBD1,CASRGTGGGYTEAFF,TGTGCCAGCAGGGGGACAGGGGGCGGTTACACTGAAGCTTTCTTT
TRBJ1-2,TRBV11-1,-,-,CASSLDNGPRDGYTF,TGTGCCAGCAGCTTAGATAACGGGCCTCGCGATGGCTACACCTTC
TRBJ1-1,TRBV28,few,-,CASSPRQTEAFF,TGTGCCAGCAGTCCTAGACAGACTGAAGCTTTCTTT
TRBJ2-1,TRBV5-1,-,TRBD2,CASSASSGVYNEQFF,TGCGCCAGCAGCGCTTCTAGCGGGGTCTACAATGAGCAGTTCTTC
TRBJ1-1,TRBV11-3,-,-,CASSLRAGVTEAFF,TGTGCCAGCAGCTTACGGGCAGGAGTCACTGAAGCTTTCTTT
TRBJ2-1,TRBV11-2,-,-,CASSPRLEGDGQFF,TGTGCCAGCAGCCCCCGACTAGAGGGGGATGGGCAGTTCTTC
TRBJ2-3,TRBV5-4,-,-,CASSLDDFGSSTDTQYF,TGTGCCAGCAGCTTAGATGACTTCGGTTCGTCCACAGATACGCAGTATTTT
TRBJ2-7,TRBV18,-,-,CASSPAGEQYF,TGTGCCAGCTCACCGGCAGGAGAGCAGTACTTC
TRBJ2-5,TRBV7-6,-,-,CASSLIETQYF,TGTGCCAGCAGCTTAATCGAGACCCAGTACTTC
TRBJ2-3,TRBV9,-,-,CASSVEADTQYF,TGTGCCAGCAGCGTAGAAGCAGATACGCAGTATTTT
TRBJ2-3,TRBV5-1,few,TRBD2,CASRLAGDTQYF,TGCGCCAGCAGACTAGCGGGAGATACGCAGTATTTT
TRBJ2-4,TRBV7-3,few,-,CASPGEAVVIQYF,TGTGCCAGCCCGGGGGAGGCGGTCGTCATTCAGTACTTC
TRBJ2-6,TRBV11-2,few,-,CASSSVRMHGANVLTF,TGTGCCAGCAGCTCAGTTCGGATGCACGGGGCCAACGTCCTGACTTTC
TRBJ2-3,TRBV28,few,TRBD2,CASSPTHAGGTDTQYF,TGTGCCAGCAGCCCAACCCACGCGGGAGGCACAGATACGCAGTATTTT
TRBJ2-5,TRBV4-3,-,-,CASSQDQETQYF,TGCGCCAGCAGCCAAGATCAAGAGACCCAGTACTTC
TRBJ1-5,TRBV27,few,-,CASSSRGGQPQHF,TGTGCCAGCAGTTCCCGAGGCGGTCAGCCCCAGCATTTT
TRBJ2-7,TRBV6-6,-,-,CASSPVEIRDEQYF,TGTGCCAGCAGTCCCGTTGAGATTAGGGACGAGCAGTACTTC
TRBJ2-5,TRBV6-5,-,-,CASSASDQETQYF,TGTGCCAGCAGCGCCTCGGACCAAGAGACCCAGTACTTC
TRBJ2-3,TRBV4-3,-,TRBD1,CASSQNPFPGTGGTDTQYF,TGCGCCAGCAGCCAGAACCCCTTTCCCGGGACAGGGGGAACAGATACGCAGTATTTT
TRBJ2-3,TRBV6-6,-,TRBD2,CASSRAGAYRDTQYF,TGTGCCAGCAGTCGAGCGGGAGCGTATAGAGATACGCAGTATTTT